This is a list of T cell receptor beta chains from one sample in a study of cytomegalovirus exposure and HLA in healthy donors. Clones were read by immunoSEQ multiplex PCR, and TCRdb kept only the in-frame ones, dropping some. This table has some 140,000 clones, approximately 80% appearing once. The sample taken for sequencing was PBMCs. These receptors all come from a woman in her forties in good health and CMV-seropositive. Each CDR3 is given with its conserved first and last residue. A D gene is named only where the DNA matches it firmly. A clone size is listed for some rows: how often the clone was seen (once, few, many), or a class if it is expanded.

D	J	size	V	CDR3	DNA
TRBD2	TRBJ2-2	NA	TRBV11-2	CASSFSGGNTGELFF	TGTGCCAGCAGCTTTAGCGGGGGGAACACCGGGGAGCTGTTTTTT
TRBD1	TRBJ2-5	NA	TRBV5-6	CASSLRGTGDQETQYF	TGTGCCAGCAGCTTGAGAGGGACAGGCGATCAAGAGACCCAGTACTTC
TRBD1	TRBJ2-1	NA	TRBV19	CASSMPGTGVDEQFF	TGTGCCAGTAGTATGCCCGGGACAGGGGTTGATGAGCAGTTCTTC
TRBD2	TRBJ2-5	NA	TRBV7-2	CASSRLPGLAGGGETQYF	TGTGCCAGCAGCCGGCTCCCGGGACTAGCGGGAGGAGGAGAGACCCAGTACTTC
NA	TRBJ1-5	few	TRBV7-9	CASSRGGQPQHF	TGTGCCAGCAGCAGGGGAGGACAGCCCCAGCATTTT
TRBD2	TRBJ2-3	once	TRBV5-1	CASSNRGGSPTRTDTQYF	TGCGCCAGCAGCAATCGTGGCGGGAGCCCTACCCGCACAGATACGCAGTATTTT
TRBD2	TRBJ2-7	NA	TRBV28	CASSEREVGSYEQYF	TGTGCCAGCAGTGAGCGGGAGGTAGGCTCGTACGAGCAGTACTTC
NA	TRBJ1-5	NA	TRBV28	CASMQEDNQPQHF	TGTGCCAGCATGCAGGAGGACAATCAGCCCCAGCATTTT
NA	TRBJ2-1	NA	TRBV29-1	CSARGGWEASDNEQFF	TGCAGCGCAAGAGGTGGTTGGGAGGCCTCCGACAATGAGCAGTTCTTC
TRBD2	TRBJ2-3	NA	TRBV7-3	CASSLSGSGSDTQYF	TGTGCCAGCAGCTTAAGCGGGAGTGGGTCAGATACGCAGTATTTT
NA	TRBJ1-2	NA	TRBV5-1	CASSLGQVGYGYTF	TGCGCCAGCAGCTTGGGACAGGTTGGATATGGCTACACCTTC
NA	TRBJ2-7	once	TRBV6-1	CASSEAGPGEQYF	TGTGCCAGCAGTGAAGCGGGGCCCGGGGAGCAGTACTTC
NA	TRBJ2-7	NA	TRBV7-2	CASSLQPGSSYEQYF	TGTGCCAGCAGCTTACAGCCAGGGTCTTCCTACGAGCAGTACTTC
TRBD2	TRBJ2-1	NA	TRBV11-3	CASSLALATEQFF	TGTGCCAGCAGCTTAGCACTAGCGACTGAGCAGTTCTTC
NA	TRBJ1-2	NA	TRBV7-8	CASSSRGGVTYGYTF	TGTGCCAGCAGCTCACGGGGAGGGGTCACCTATGGCTACACCTTC
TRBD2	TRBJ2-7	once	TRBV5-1	CASSLRTTSGHTEQYF	TGCGCCAGCAGCTTGCGGACGACTAGCGGGCATACCGAGCAGTACTTC
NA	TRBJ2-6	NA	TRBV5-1	CASSVQGLGANVLTF	TGCGCCAGCAGCGTGCAGGGGTTAGGGGCCAACGTCCTGACTTTC
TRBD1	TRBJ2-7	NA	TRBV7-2	CASSRGAGQVYEQYF	TGTGCCAGCAGCAGAGGCGCGGGACAGGTCTACGAGCAGTACTTC
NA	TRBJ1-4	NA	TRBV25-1	CASSDTGMGAGIEKLFF	TGTGCCAGCAGTGACACAGGGATGGGGGCAGGAATAGAAAAACTGTTTTTT
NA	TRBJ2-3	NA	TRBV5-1	CASSSGTFLRTDTQYF	TGCGCCAGCAGCTCAGGGACATTCCTTCGGACAGATACGCAGTATTTT
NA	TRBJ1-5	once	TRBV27	CASSLRGSNQPQHF	TGTGCCAGCAGTTTGAGAGGTAGCAATCAGCCCCAGCATTTT
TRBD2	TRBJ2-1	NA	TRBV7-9	CASTLAGPLTSEQFF	TGTGCCAGCACCCTAGCGGGGCCGTTGACGAGTGAGCAGTTCTTC
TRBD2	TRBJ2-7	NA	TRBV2	CASRGSGSRGNEQYF	TGTGCCAGCAGGGGTAGCGGGAGCCGGGGAAACGAGCAGTACTTC
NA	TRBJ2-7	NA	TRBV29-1	CSVVTGAYEQYF	TGCAGCGTTGTGACAGGAGCCTACGAGCAGTACTTC
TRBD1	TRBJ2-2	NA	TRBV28	CACVRTGGSGELFF	TGTGCCTGCGTACGGACAGGGGGCTCCGGGGAGCTGTTTTTT
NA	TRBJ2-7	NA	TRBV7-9	CASSSRTESYEQYF	TGTGCCAGCAGTTCCCGGACAGAGTCCTACGAGCAGTACTTC
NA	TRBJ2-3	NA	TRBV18	CASSPQGIDTDTQYF	TGTGCCAGCTCACCTCAGGGAATTGATACTGATACGCAGTATTTT